These 12 T cell receptor beta chains originate from one sample sequenced in a study of early T cells in non-severe SARS-CoV-2 infection. TCRdb re-derived calls from the 5' RACE reads in MiXCR, one entry per CDR3 protein. Of nearly 90,000 distinct CDR3 sequences detected, around 14% appear once; the ten largest clones hold around 7%. Source material: whole blood. These receptors were collected from an adult who was a healthcare worker with PCR-confirmed SARS-CoV-2 infection or an uninfected control (not recorded which).

This clonotype occurred a few times. The genes are TRBV27 and TRBJ2-7, with 7 bases matching TRBD1. This CDR3 has 16 amino acids. Germline V gene lookup returns CDR1 MNHEY and CDR2 SMNVEV (reference sequence). V dropped 0 bases and J dropped 3; count of bases not matched to a gene: 8. In nucleotides, the CDR3 is TGTGCCAGCAGTTTATCGGAGGTTTCAGGGGGCTACGAGCAGTACTTC. Translating it yields CASSLSEVSGGYEQYF.

The V and J genes are TRBV7-9 and TRBJ2-5; no clear D gene. CDR3 size: 14 residues. Germline V lookup: CDR1 SEHNR, CDR2 FQNEAQ (reference sequence). Trimming took 5 bases from V and 5 from J, leaving 15 bases between them. This CDR3 reads CASSPNRLRETQYF. CDR3 DNA: TGTGCCAGCAGCCCCAATAGGTTAAGGGAGACCCAGTACTTC.

The chain employs TRBV11-2 and TRBJ1-2; no reliable D call. V lost 0 bases and J 4 bases, leaving 3 bases between the germline ends. The V gene's germline CDR1 is SGHAT and CDR2 FQNNGV. This CDR3 has 12 amino acids. In DNA, the CDR3 is TGTGCCAGCAGCTTAGATTTCTATGGCTACACCTTC. Amino acid sequence: CASSLDFYGYTF.

This clonotype was detected a few times. The chain uses TRBV27 and TRBJ2-3; D gene unclear. Looked up from germline, CDR1 is MNHEY and CDR2 is SMNVEV (reference sequence). V shed 2 bases and J shed 0 bases, with 9 bases lying between them. The CDR3 is made up of 15 amino acids. The CDR3 DNA follows: TGTGCCAGCAGTTTACGGGCCCTTAGCACAGATACGCAGTATTTT. It yields the protein CASSLRALSTDTQYF.

The V call is TRBV6-6, the J call TRBJ2-1; 11 positions agree with TRBD2. The V gene end was trimmed by 5 bases and the J gene end by 2 bases; junction bases not matched to a gene: 11. Germline loops: CDR1 MNHNY, CDR2 SVGAGI (reference sequence). This CDR3 has 18 residues. The CDR3 spells CASSTTSGTVGAYNEQFF. CDR3 sequence (DNA): TGTGCCAGCAGTACGACTAGCGGGACGGTCGGGGCCTACAATGAGCAGTTCTTC.

V gene TRBV28 combines with J gene TRBJ2-1; perhaps TRBD1 as D (6 bases). CDR3 length: 15 residues. Trimming removed 6 bases from V and 3 bases from J, with 15 bases in between. Germline loops: CDR1 MDHEN, CDR2 SYDVKM. The CDR3 loop reads CASSPGQKYYNEQFF. Written as DNA, the CDR3 is TGTGCCAGCAGCCCTGGACAGAAATACTACAATGAGCAGTTCTTC.

This clonotype showed up just a few times. The genes are TRBV27 and TRBJ2-1; D call uncertain. The CDR3 covers 12 residues. V was pared by 3 bases and J by 8 bases, with 8 bases between. Germline assignment: CDR1 MNHEY and CDR2 SMNVEV (reference sequence). This CDR3 reads CASSFSGDEQFF. Here the CDR3 DNA reads TGTGCCAGCAGTTTTAGTGGAGATGAGCAGTTCTTC.

The chain links TRBV6-2 or TRBV6-3 to TRBJ2-7; D call uncertain. CDR3 length equals 15 residues. V lost 6 bases and J 6 bases, leaving 21 bases between the germline ends. The germline V gene has CDR1 MNHEY and CDR2 SVGEGT. DNA for the CDR3: TGTGCCAGCAGACCCACCTTCCGGGTAGAAGGCGAGCAGTACTTC. Protein product: CASRPTFRVEGEQYF.

This sequence joins TRBV7-2 and TRBJ2-5; a weak D match, TRBD2 (6 bases). CDR1 and CDR2 (germline): SGHTA, FQGNSA. V lost 4 bases and J lost 4, with 22 bases in between. CDR3 size: 17 residues. The CDR3 region has the DNA TGTGCCAGCAGCTCGGGTTTCGGACTGGCGGGGTCAGAGACCCAGTACTTC. Protein: CASSSGFGLAGSETQYF.

This clonotype has just a few counts. The rearrangement links TRBV30 to TRBJ2-2; D ambiguous. Germline loops: CDR1 GTSNPN, CDR2 SVGIG (reference sequence). This CDR3 region has 13 residues. V shed 3 bases and J shed 3 bases, with 8 bases lying between them. Written as DNA, the CDR3 is TGTGCCTGGAGGGGGTACTACACCGGGGAGCTGTTTTTT. It codes for CAWRGYYTGELFF. Variable domain in full (rest from reference TRBV30 and TRBJ2-2): SQTIHQWPATLVQPVGSPLSLECTVEGTSNPNLYWYRQAAGRGLQLLFYSVGIGQISSEVPQNLSASRPQDRQFILSSKKLLLSDSGFYLCAWRGYYTGELFFGEGSRLTVL.

The rearrangement uses TRBV27 and TRBJ2-1; no definite D call. V dropped 4 bases and J dropped 9 bases, with 10 bases sitting between them. This CDR3 contains 12 residues. Germline V gene sequence: CDR1 MNHEY, CDR2 SMNVEV (reference sequence). CDR3 in DNA: TGTGCCAGCAGTTCCCAAAGAGGTGAGCAGTTCTTC. Translated: CASSSQRGEQFF.

The gene calls are TRBV6-9 and TRBJ2-1, with 9 positions matching TRBD1. From germline, CDR1 is MNHGY and CDR2 SVAAGI. This CDR3 is built from 18 residues. V lost 6 bases to trimming and J lost 9 bases; unmatched junction nucleotides: 21. DNA for the CDR3: TGTGCCAGCAGCCTCCTGGGGGGACAGGGTTCGGGAGTCGGTGAGCAGTTCTTC. This translates into CASSLLGGQGSGVGEQFF.